The 4 T cell receptor beta chains in this list originate from one sample, sequenced in a study of OX40 agonist ivuxolimab in advanced cancers. Library preparation used the immunoSEQ multiplex PCR assay. In its TCRdb copy, this immuneACCESS table keeps in-frame sequences only and misses some clones. Where compared with another copy, unresolved V genes explain less than half of these, and the others have no known cause. This sample is represented by some 64,000 clones; about nine tenths of them were singletons. Of the sample, 25% falls within the top ten clones. The sample here was CD4+ or CD8+ T cells sorted from blood, taken in a trial of the OX40 agonist ivuxolimab. These receptors were collected from an adult with an advanced solid tumor such as melanoma, head and neck, liver or kidney cancer.

The chain couples TRBV2 to TRBJ2-1; 9 nucleotides match TRBD1. From germline, CDR1 is SNHLY and CDR2 FYNNEI. V lost 5 bases, J lost 5 bases, and 4 bases stayed unmatched. The CDR3 runs to 14 residues. CDR3 nucleotide sequence: TGTGCCAGCAGTCAAGGGACAGGGAACAATGAGCAGTTCTTC. It yields the protein CASSQGTGNNEQFF.

The chain joins TRBV27 to TRBJ2-7, with 8 bases lining up with TRBD1. Per the germline V gene, CDR1 is MNHEY and CDR2 is SMNVEV (reference sequence). There are 14 residues in the CDR3. Trimming cost V 5 bases and J 5 bases; bases outside gene matches: 8. CDR3 nucleotides: TGTGCCAGCAGTGGGAAGGACAGGGTCCACGAGCAGTACTTC. This translates into CASSGKDRVHEQYF.

CDR3 DNA: TGTGCCAGCAGTTTATCGGCCCCCGGCGGGACTCTCCCGCTCAATGAGCAGTTCTTC. It specifies CASSLSAPGGTLPLNEQFF. The rearrangement links TRBV27 to TRBJ2-1; D perhaps matches TRBD2 (6 bases). CDR1 MNHEY and CDR2 SMNVEV come from the germline V gene (reference sequence). Trimming cost V 0 bases and J 6 bases, with 24 bases left between them. The CDR3 is 19 residues long.

The chain is built from TRBV27 and TRBJ1-4; D is perhaps TRBD1 (6 bases). The CDR3 runs to 16 residues. The germline CDR1 and CDR2 sequences are MNHEY and SMNVEV (reference sequence). Trimming cost V 5 bases and J 7 bases, with 20 bases left between them. CDR3 in amino acids: CASSSDGGYKPEKLFF. The CDR3 nucleotides are TGTGCCAGCAGTAGCGACGGGGGCTACAAACCTGAAAAACTGTTTTTT.